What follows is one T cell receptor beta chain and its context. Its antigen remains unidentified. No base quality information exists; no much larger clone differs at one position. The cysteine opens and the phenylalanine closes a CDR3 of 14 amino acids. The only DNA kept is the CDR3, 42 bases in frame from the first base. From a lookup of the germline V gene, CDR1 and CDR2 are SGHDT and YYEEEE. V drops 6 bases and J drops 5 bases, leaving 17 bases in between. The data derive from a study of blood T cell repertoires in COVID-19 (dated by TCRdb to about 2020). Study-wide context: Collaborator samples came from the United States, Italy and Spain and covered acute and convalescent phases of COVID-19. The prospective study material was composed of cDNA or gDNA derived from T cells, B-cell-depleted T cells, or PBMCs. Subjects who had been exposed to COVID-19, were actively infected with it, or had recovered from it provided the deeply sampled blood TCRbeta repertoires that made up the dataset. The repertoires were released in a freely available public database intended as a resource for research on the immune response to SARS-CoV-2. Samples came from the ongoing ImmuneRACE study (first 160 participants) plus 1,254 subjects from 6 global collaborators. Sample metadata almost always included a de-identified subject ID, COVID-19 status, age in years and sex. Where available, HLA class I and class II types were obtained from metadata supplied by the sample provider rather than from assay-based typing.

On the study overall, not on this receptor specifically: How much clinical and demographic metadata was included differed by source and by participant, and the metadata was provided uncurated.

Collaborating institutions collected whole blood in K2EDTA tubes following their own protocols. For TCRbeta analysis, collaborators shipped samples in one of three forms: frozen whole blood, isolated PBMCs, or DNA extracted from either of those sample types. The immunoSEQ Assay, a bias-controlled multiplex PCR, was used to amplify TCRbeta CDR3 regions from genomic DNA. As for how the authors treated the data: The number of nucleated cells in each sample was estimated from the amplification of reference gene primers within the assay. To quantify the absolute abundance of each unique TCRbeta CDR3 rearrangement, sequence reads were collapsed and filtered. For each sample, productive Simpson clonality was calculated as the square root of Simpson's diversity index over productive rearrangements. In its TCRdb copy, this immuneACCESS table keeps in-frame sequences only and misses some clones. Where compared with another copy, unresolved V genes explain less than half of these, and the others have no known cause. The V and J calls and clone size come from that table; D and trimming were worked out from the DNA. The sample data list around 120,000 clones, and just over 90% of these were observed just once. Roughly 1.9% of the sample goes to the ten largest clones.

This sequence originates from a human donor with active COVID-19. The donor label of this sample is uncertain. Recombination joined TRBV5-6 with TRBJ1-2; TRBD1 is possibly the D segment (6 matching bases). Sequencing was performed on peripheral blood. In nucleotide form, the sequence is TGTGCCAGCACCAGCACCGGGACATTTTATGGCTACACCTTC. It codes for CASTSTGTFYGYTF.